Shown below are 16 T cell receptor beta chains from a single sample sequenced in a study of PD-1 blockade in classical Hodgkin lymphoma. Each of the patients experienced relapse following autologous stem cell transplantation, and their brentuximab vedotin exposure differed. Using immunoSEQ multiplex PCR, the repertoire was profiled, and TCRdb retains in-frame clones only, with some absent. The sample lists fewer than 80,000 clones; about two thirds were seen once. Sample: peripheral blood mononuclear cells (PBMCs), taken before the second cycle of nivolumab. These receptors were taken from a human donor with classical Hodgkin lymphoma.

The gene calls are TRBV7-6 and TRBJ2-7; no clear D. The CDR3 loop spans 13 amino acids. Trimming pared 5 bases from V and 0 bases from J, leaving 8 bases between. Per germline, CDR1 SGHVS and CDR2 FNYEAQ. The chain's CDR3 is CASSRMSSYEQYF. In DNA, the CDR3 is TGTGCCAGCAGCCGGATGAGCTCCTACGAGCAGTACTTC.

This clone was seen a single time. The chain employs TRBV19 and TRBJ2-5; TRBD1 might be the D (6 bases). Between the trimmed V and J ends, which lost 3 bases and 5 bases, there was a span of 10 bases. Germline assignment: CDR1 LNHDA and CDR2 SQIVND (reference sequence). The CDR3 extends over 13 amino acids. CDR3 nucleotide sequence: TGTGCCAGTAGTATGAACAGGGATGAGACCCAGTACTTC. Translating it yields CASSMNRDETQYF.

V usage is TRBV5-1 and J usage is TRBJ2-1, with a possible D match to TRBD2 (6 bases). Germline V gene lookup returns CDR1 SGHRS and CDR2 YFSETQ. Trimming took 5 bases from V and 6 from J, leaving 15 bases between them. The CDR3 sequence is 14 residues long. CDR3 protein: CASSRGGDLNEQFF. CDR3 sequence (DNA): TGCGCCAGCAGTCGGGGCGGGGACCTCAATGAGCAGTTCTTC.

This clone was found once. J is TRBJ1-2 and V is TRBV5-5; no reliable D call. Germline CDR1 reads SGHKS; CDR2 reads YYEKEE (reference sequence). This CDR3 region has 15 residues. V lost 4 bases, J lost 3 bases, and 16 bases lay in between. This CDR3 reads CASSPVGAGHYGYTF. The CDR3 nucleotides read TGTGCCAGCAGCCCCGTAGGAGCAGGCCACTATGGCTACACCTTC.

V gene TRBV19 combines with J gene TRBJ2-3; no clear D gene. The V gene's germline CDR1 is LNHDA and CDR2 SQIVND (reference sequence). The V end lost 4 bases, the J end lost 4 bases, and 9 bases lay between the germline ends. The CDR3 is 13 residues long. CDR3: CASSKRDPDTQYF. The CDR3 bases are TGTGCCAGTAGTAAGAGAGACCCAGATACGCAGTATTTT.

The rearrangement uses TRBV5-1 and TRBJ1-1; D uncertain. In germline, CDR1 is SGHRS, CDR2 YFSETQ. V lost 4 bases and J lost 7, with 14 bases in between. The CDR3 totals 13 residues. The CDR3 DNA follows: TGCGCCAGCAGCACCGAGACTCGAATTGAAGCTTTCTTT. This codes for CASSTETRIEAFF. Full variable domain (missing parts from reference TRBV5-1 and TRBJ1-1): KAGVTQTPRYLIKTRGQQVTLSCSPISGHRSVSWYQQTPGQGLQFLFEYFSETQRNKGNFPGRFSGRQFSNSRSEMNVSTLELGDSALYLCASSTETRIEAFFGQGTRLTVV.

This clone turned up a few times. This chain links TRBV6-1 with TRBJ2-6; no firm D call. Germline V lookup: CDR1 MNHNS, CDR2 SASEGT. This CDR3 contains 16 residues. With 4 bases removed from V and 0 bases from J, the gap between germline ends came to 10 bases. This chain's CDR3 is CASSVRPHSGANVLTF. Here the CDR3 DNA reads TGTGCCAGCAGTGTACGGCCGCACTCTGGGGCCAACGTCCTGACTTTC.

The chain combines TRBV5-1 with TRBJ2-1; the D call may be TRBD1 or TRBD2 (6 bases each). Germline V gene sequence: CDR1 SGHRS, CDR2 YFSETQ. This CDR3 is built from 13 residues. The V end lost 9 bases, the J end lost 6 bases, and 16 bases lay between the germline ends. The CDR3 loop is CATFGGPGNEQFF. CDR3 DNA sequence: TGCGCCACCTTTGGGGGGCCGGGCAATGAGCAGTTCTTC.

On this clone itself: Its ends do not fully match the called genes, so a read error is possible. V usage is TRBV28 and J usage is TRBJ2-7; D is uncertain. Germline assignment: CDR1 MDHEN and CDR2 SYDVKM. The CDR3 runs 14 residues. Written as DNA, the CDR3 is TGTGCCAGCAGTTCCTGGACGGTCTCCTACAAGCAGTACTTC. This codes for CASSSWTVSYKQYF.

This sequence joins TRBV15 and TRBJ2-5, with 8 bases fitting TRBD1. CDR1 LNHNV and CDR2 YYDKDF come from the germline V gene (reference sequence). The CDR3 loop spans 15 amino acids. With 3 bases clipped from V and 3 bases from J, the junction kept 6 bases outside the gene matches. The chain's CDR3 is CATSSGTGLEETQYF. CDR3 coding DNA: TGTGCCACCAGCAGCGGGACAGGACTTGAAGAGACCCAGTACTTC.

This clone was recorded a few times. This chain uses TRBV6-1 with TRBJ2-7; D may be TRBD2 (5 bases). The CDR3 covers 16 residues. V was trimmed by 3 bases and J by 3 bases, leaving 18 bases between them. The germline V gene encodes CDR1 MNHNS and CDR2 SASEGT. CDR3 amino acids: CASSDTHAGVIYEQYF. The CDR3 bases are TGTGCCAGCAGTGACACACACGCCGGGGTTATCTACGAGCAGTACTTC.

The CDR3: CASRQGNRASPLHF. Written as DNA, the CDR3 is TGTGCCAGCAGACAGGGTAATCGAGCTTCACCCCTCCACTTT. The rearrangement links TRBV6-6 to TRBJ1-6; D may be TRBD1 (6 bases). The CDR3 totals 14 residues. V lost 6 bases and J lost 9, with 15 bases in between. Germline V gives CDR1 MNHNY, CDR2 SVGAGI (reference sequence).

This clone has just one count. The chain links TRBV4-1 to TRBJ2-5; perhaps TRBD1 as D (7 bases). CDR1 is MGHRA, CDR2 YSYEKL, per germline. Between the trimmed V and J ends, which lost 0 bases and 1 base, there was a span of 21 bases. The CDR3 is 19 residues long. CDR3 sequence (DNA): TGCGCCAGCAGCCAAGAAAGGGGGCAGAAGTTGGGGGGCCAAGAGACCCAGTACTTC. Its protein is CASSQERGQKLGGQETQYF.

V is TRBV7-6 and J is TRBJ1-3; a possible D gene is TRBD1 (6 bases). The CDR3 loop spans 16 amino acids. The germline gives CDR1 SGHVS, CDR2 FNYEAQ. V lost 3 bases to trimming and J lost 4 bases, with 16 bases between them. The CDR3 sequence is CASSLRTARTGNTIYF. In nucleotides, the CDR3 is TGTGCCAGCAGCTTGAGGACAGCCCGCACCGGAAACACCATATATTTT. The complete variable domain, with remaining parts taken from reference TRBV7-6 and TRBJ1-3, reads GAGVSQSPRYKVTKRGQDVALRCDPISGHVSLYWYRQALGQGPEFLTYFNYEAQQDKSGLPNDRFSAERPEGSISTLTIQRTEQRDSAMYRCASSLRTARTGNTIYFGEGSWLTVV.

The chain recombines TRBV4-2 with TRBJ2-1, with a weak D call TRBD2 (5 bases). From germline, CDR1 is LGHNA and CDR2 YNFKEQ. The CDR3 has 16 residues. V gave up 0 bases and J gave up 0 bases, with 9 bases separating them. The CDR3 region is CASSQELGDSYNEQFF. The DNA for the CDR3 is TGTGCCAGCAGCCAAGAGCTCGGGGACTCCTACAATGAGCAGTTCTTC.

This clone has only a few counts. The rearrangement links TRBV27 to TRBJ2-3, with 7 positions matching TRBD1. Per the germline V gene, CDR1 is MNHEY and CDR2 is SMNVEV (reference sequence). The CDR3 covers 19 residues. V lost 0 bases, J lost 1 base, and 13 bases stayed unmatched. The CDR3 DNA reads as TGTGCCAGCAGTTTATCGAGTGGACAGGCCTCTCTTGGCACAGATACGCAGTATTTT. Its translation: CASSLSSGQASLGTDTQYF.